This T cell receptor (beta chain) was sequenced in a study of blood T cell repertoires in COVID-19. The overall study: COVID-19 samples from acute and convalescent phases originated in the United States, Italy and Spain. Sample material is recorded as cDNA or gDNA derived from T cells, B-cell-depleted T cells, or PBMCs.

The protocol was immunoSEQ multiplex PCR, while the TCRdb copy is restricted to in-frame clones and leaves out a portion. There are tens of thousands of clones in the sample; roughly 82% occur only once, and over 7.5% lies in the top ten. The sequence was obtained from an elderly woman with acute or convalescent COVID-19. Sequencing was done on a sample of peripheral blood.

The CDR3 DNA reads TGTGCCAGCGACTTAAATGAGGGCTTCTATGGCTACACCTTC. This codes for CASDLNEGFYGYTF. The rearrangement joins TRBV2 to TRBJ1-2; D is uncertain. Germline assignment: CDR1 SNHLY and CDR2 FYNNEI. Between the trimmed V and J ends, which lost 8 bases and 4 bases, there was a span of 17 bases. The CDR3 extends over 14 amino acids.